The T cell receptor (beta chain) described here comes from a study of T cell responses to AZD1222 COVID-19 vaccine. Study-wide context: Whether given at about 4 or about 12 weeks, second doses were pooled. Study conclusions and caveats: It was only a handful of AZD1222 recipients who were seropositive at baseline. Researchers report vaccine-associated CD4 TCRs spanning spike, with dominance at 160-218 and 743-854. Clonal diversity was possibly underestimated; the donors were predominantly white British and more often female.

Profiling relied on immunoSEQ multiplex PCR, and the TCRdb table lists in-frame clones only, not all of them. The table includes more than 95,000 clones, 75% to 90% detected once. Details on this clone: The target antigen is unknown.

The TCR was taken from an adult in good health. This material consisted of peripheral blood, taken on day 0 of AZD1222 vaccination.

The CDR3 bases are TGTGCCAGCAGCCTTCGACTAGCCGGTGGCGAGCAGTACTTC. Protein: CASSLRLAGGEQYF. The gene calls are TRBV7-2 and TRBJ2-7; TRBD2 aligns across 7 bases. In germline, CDR1 is SGHTA, CDR2 FQGNSA. CDR3 size: 14 residues. Losses at the gene ends were 5 bases for V and 6 bases for J; bases not matched to a gene: 10.